The entry below describes one T cell receptor (beta chain). V was shortened by 1 base and J by 5 bases, with 12 bases between the two germline ends. Germline CDR1 and CDR2: LGHNA and YNFKEQ. The CDR3 totals 15 residues. Here immunoSEQ multiplex PCR was the method, and the copy in TCRdb shows in-frame clones only, minus some. The sample has roughly 86,000 clones, about 92% seen once. This sample stems from a study of T cell changes during pregnancy in multiple sclerosis. The V call is TRBV4-2, the J call TRBJ2-1; possibly TRBD2 for D (6 bases). This TCR was sampled from a female donor with multiple sclerosis, enrolled in a pregnancy study. The starting material was peripheral blood, obtained in the first trimester of pregnancy. CDR3 nucleotides: TGTGCCAGCAGCCAAGCCACTAGCCTTAACAATGAGCAGTTCTTC. It is translated as CASSQATSLNNEQFF.